This T cell receptor beta chain was sequenced for a study of blood T cell repertoires in COVID-19. Study-wide background: Researchers got acute and convalescent COVID-19 samples from the United States, Italy and Spain.

The CDR3 is made up of 16 amino acids. V was trimmed by 0 bases and J by 2 bases, leaving 14 bases between them. The germline V gene has CDR1 LGHDT and CDR2 YNNKEL (reference sequence). Profiled with immunoSEQ multiplex PCR; TCRdb holds only in-frame clones, not every one. The sample lists 300,000 to 450,000 clones, roughly 77% occurring once. The sample was peripheral blood. The TCR originated in a human donor with acute or convalescent COVID-19. The donor label of this sample is uncertain. V is TRBV3-1 (or the pseudogene TRBV3-2) and J is TRBJ2-7; the D is unclear. CDR3 in amino acids: CASSQDFPRVTYEQYF. DNA of the CDR3: TGTGCCAGCAGCCAAGATTTCCCCCGGGTTACCTACGAGCAGTACTTC.